This T cell receptor (beta chain) comes out of a study of shared clonotypes between healthy human individuals. When replicate PCRs were run on sorted subsets, they used about 200 ng DNA, about 30,000 T cell genomes. Sequencing used immunoSEQ multiplex PCR; TCRdb keeps in-frame clones, though not all of them. Counted here are around 940,000 clones, 70% to 85% occurring once; the ten biggest clones make up 1.5%. All donors qualified as healthy HIV-negative adults and had experienced no recent acute infections or vaccinations. From CD4+ cells came CD45RA+ naive and CD45RA-negative memory subsets. Germline values: CDR1 SGDLS, CDR2 YYNGEE. Trimming cost V 0 bases and J 4 bases; bases outside gene matches: 1. This CDR3 region has 14 residues. As for this clone: Other DNA sequences of this sample code for an identical CDR3.

The TCR originated in a man aged 18 to 29 in good health. The sample taken for sequencing was memory CD4+ T cells sorted from blood. Subset: CD45RA-negative fraction. The chain uses TRBV9 and TRBJ1-5; 7 positions match TRBD1. In DNA, the CDR3 is TGTGCCAGCAGCGTAGGGGACAGTAATCAGCCCCAGCATTTT. This translates into CASSVGDSNQPQHF. Variable domain in full (rest from reference TRBV9 and TRBJ1-5): DSGVTQTPKHLITATGQRVTLRCSPRSGDLSVYWYQQSLDQGLQFLIQYYNGEERAKGNILERFSAQQFPDLHSELNLSSLELGDSALYFCASSVGDSNQPQHFGDGTRLSIL.